This is a list of T cell receptor beta chains from one sample in a study of cytotoxic CD8 clonotypes in ibrutinib-treated CLL. Clones were read by immunoSEQ multiplex PCR, and TCRdb kept only the in-frame ones, dropping some. The profile shows 27,000 or so clones, approximately 85% of them singletons. Sequencing used PBMCs, obtained after 24 months of ibrutinib treatment. The receptors stem from a human donor with chronic lymphocytic leukemia. Both conserved end residues are trimmed from each CDR3. Each record gives: CDR3 protein, V gene, J gene, CDR3 length.

ASSRLPPGANEKLF,TRBV7-2,TRBJ1-4,14
ASTETGVGNQPQH,TRBV10-2,TRBJ1-5,13
ASGGRDQPQH,TRBV27,TRBJ1-5,10
AIRNTGQGITTYEQY,TRBV10-3,TRBJ2-7,15
ASSRSSGGADTQY,TRBV7-2,TRBJ2-3,13
ASSDQGVGNTEAF,TRBV9,TRBJ1-1,13
ASSSWTGILSNEQF,TRBV7-6,TRBJ2-1,14
ASRQQGVEAF,TRBV7-2,TRBJ1-1,10
ASSPGQAPVEQY,TRBV18,TRBJ2-7,12
ASSLGTSGTQETQY,TRBV11-3,TRBJ2-5,14
ASSYSPTRGVFEQY,TRBV6-5,TRBJ2-7,14